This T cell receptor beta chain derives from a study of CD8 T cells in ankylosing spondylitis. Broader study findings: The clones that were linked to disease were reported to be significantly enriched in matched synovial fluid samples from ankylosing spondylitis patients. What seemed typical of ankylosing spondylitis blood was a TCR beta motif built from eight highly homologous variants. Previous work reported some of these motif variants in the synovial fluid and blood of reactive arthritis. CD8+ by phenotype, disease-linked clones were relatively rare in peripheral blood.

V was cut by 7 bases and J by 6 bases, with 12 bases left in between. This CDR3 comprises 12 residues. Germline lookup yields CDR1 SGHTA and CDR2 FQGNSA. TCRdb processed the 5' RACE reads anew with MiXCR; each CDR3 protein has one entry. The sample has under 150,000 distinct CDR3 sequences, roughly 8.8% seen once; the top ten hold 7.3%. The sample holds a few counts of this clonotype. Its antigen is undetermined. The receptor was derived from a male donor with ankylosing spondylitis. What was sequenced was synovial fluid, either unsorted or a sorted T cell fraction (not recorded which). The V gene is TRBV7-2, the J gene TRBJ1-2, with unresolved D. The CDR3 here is CASTLQDHGYTF. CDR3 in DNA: TGTGCCAGCACCCTTCAGGACCATGGCTACACCTTC.